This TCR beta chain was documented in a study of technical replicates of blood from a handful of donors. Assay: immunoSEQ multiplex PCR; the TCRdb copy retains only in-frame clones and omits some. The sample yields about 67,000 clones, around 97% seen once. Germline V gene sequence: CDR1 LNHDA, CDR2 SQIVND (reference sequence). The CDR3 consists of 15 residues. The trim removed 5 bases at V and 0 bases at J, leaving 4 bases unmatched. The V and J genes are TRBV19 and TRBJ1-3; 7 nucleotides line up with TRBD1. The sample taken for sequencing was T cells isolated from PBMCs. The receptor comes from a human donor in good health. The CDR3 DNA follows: TGTGCCAGTAGTGGGGGACAGAGCTCTGGAAACACCATATATTTT. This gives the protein CASSGGQSSGNTIYF. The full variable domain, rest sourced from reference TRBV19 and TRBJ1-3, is DGGITQSPKYLFRKEGQNVTLSCEQNLNHDAMYWYRQDPGQGLRLIYYSQIVNDFQKGDIAEGYSVSREKKESFPLTVTSAQKNPTAFYLCASSGGQSSGNTIYFGEGSWLTVV.